Below are 25 T cell receptor beta chains sequenced from a single sample in a study of shared clonotypes between healthy human individuals. The data were produced by immunoSEQ multiplex PCR, yet TCRdb's version contains in-frame clones alone and is incomplete. Altogether some 2.4 million clones are present, 80% to 95% being singletons, with the ten largest covering around 0.37%. The specimen was naive CD4+ T cells from PBMCs. Subset meaning: CD45RA+ positively selected. These receptor sequences come from a man aged 18 to 29 in good health. Some clones in this sample may be carry-over from other donors' samples.

This chain uses TRBV5-1 with TRBJ2-5, with no clear D. Germline V gene data show CDR1 as SGHRS and CDR2 as YFSETQ. The V and J ends lost 0 bases and 4 bases respectively, with 13 bases between them. CDR3 size: 15 residues. The CDR3 sequence is CASSLVGQVGETQYF. The CDR3 coding sequence is TGCGCCAGCAGCTTGGTTGGGCAGGTCGGAGAGACCCAGTACTTC.

The gene calls are TRBV2 and TRBJ1-4; 9 nucleotides match TRBD1. V trimming: 7 bases; J trimming: 8 bases; junction bases outside the gene matches: 5. CDR3 length: 13 amino acids. CDR1 and CDR2 (germline): SNHLY, FYNNEI. The CDR3 sequence: CASNRDRDEKLFF. The CDR3 DNA follows: TGTGCCAGCAACCGGGACAGGGACGAAAAACTGTTTTTT.

This clone was picked up one time. At the DNA level, this CDR3 is encoded by other sequences in the same sample as well. The V call is TRBV28, the J call TRBJ2-5; D uncertain. The J call is uncertain, as TRBJ2-7 better fits the DNA end. CDR3 length: 11 amino acids. Per the germline V gene, CDR1 is MDHEN and CDR2 is SYDVKM. CDR3 nucleotides: TGTGCCAGCAGGGGGTCCTACGAGCAGTACTTC. This codes for CASRGSYEQYF.

This chain uses TRBV9 with TRBJ1-3, with D unclear. CDR3 length: 15 amino acids. The V gene lost 2 bases and the J gene lost 0 bases, with 9 bases spanning the gap. Per the germline V gene, CDR1 is SGDLS and CDR2 is YYNGEE. The CDR3 reads CASSVDILSGNTIYF. For the CDR3, the DNA is TGTGCCAGCAGCGTCGACATCCTCTCTGGAAACACCATATATTTT. Complete variable domain (other parts from reference TRBV9 and TRBJ1-3): DSGVTQTPKHLITATGQRVTLRCSPRSGDLSVYWYQQSLDQGLQFLIQYYNGEERAKGNILERFSAQQFPDLHSELNLSSLELGDSALYFCASSVDILSGNTIYFGEGSWLTVV.

The chain employs TRBV7-8 and TRBJ1-3; tentative D call: TRBD1 (6 bases). The length of the CDR3 is 20 residues. Looked up from germline, CDR1 is SGHVS and CDR2 is FQNEAQ. V was trimmed by 0 bases and J by 2 bases, leaving 23 bases between them. The CDR3 DNA reads as TGTGCCAGCAGCTTAGCGCCGTGGCAGGGGAATGCGGTTACTGGAAACACCATATATTTT. Amino acids: CASSLAPWQGNAVTGNTIYF.

The chain couples TRBV19 to TRBJ1-4; weak D call: TRBD1 (5 bases). Germline V gene data show CDR1 as LNHDA and CDR2 as SQIVND (reference sequence). This CDR3 region has 14 residues. V was cut by 8 bases and J by 3 bases, with 13 bases left in between. The CDR3 bases are TGTGCCAGTGGGCGGGTGGGGCCTAATGAAAAACTGTTTTTT. Translation gives CASGRVGPNEKLFF.

V and J are TRBV5-4 and TRBJ1-5; D remains unclear. Germline assignment: CDR1 SGHNT and CDR2 YYREEE (reference sequence). The CDR3 extends over 14 amino acids. V was shortened by 4 bases and J by 4 bases, with 12 bases between the two germline ends. The CDR3 here is CASSRISGNQPQHF. CDR3 in DNA: TGTGCCAGCAGCCGGATAAGCGGTAATCAGCCCCAGCATTTT. The full variable domain, rest sourced from reference TRBV5-4 and TRBJ1-5, is ETGVTQSPTHLIKTRGQQVTLRCSSQSGHNTVSWYQQALGQGPQFIFQYYREEENGRGNFPPRFSGLQFPNYSSELNVNALELDDSALYLCASSRISGNQPQHFGDGTRLSIL.

The CDR3, as DNA: TGTGCCAGCAGTCGCATCCAGGGGAACACTGAAGCTTTCTTT. This codes for CASSRIQGNTEAFF. The chain carries TRBV6-6 and TRBJ1-1, with D possibly TRBD1 on 5 matching bases. V was trimmed by 5 bases and J by 1 base, leaving 11 bases between them. The CDR3 extends over 14 amino acids. The germline V gene has CDR1 MNHNY and CDR2 SVGAGI (reference sequence).

V and J are TRBV30 and TRBJ1-2; a weak D match, TRBD1 (6 bases). The CDR3 consists of 14 residues. The germline gives CDR1 GTSNPN, CDR2 SVGIG (reference sequence). Trimming shortened V by 5 bases and J by 7 bases, and 20 bases separated the two germline ends. Here the CDR3 DNA reads TGTGCCTGGGCGCCCTACGAGGGGGATAGTGGCTACACCTTC. Encoded protein: CAWAPYEGDSGYTF.

The gene calls are TRBV28 and TRBJ2-3; 13 bases are shared with TRBD2. V dropped 11 bases and J dropped 2; count of bases not matched to a gene: 7. This CDR3 has 15 amino acids. Germline assignment: CDR1 MDHEN and CDR2 SYDVKM. The CDR3: CAGSGLAGTTDTQYF. DNA of the CDR3: TGTGCCGGGTCGGGACTAGCGGGAACCACAGATACGCAGTATTTT.

The rearrangement uses TRBV30 and TRBJ2-7; 8 bases are shared with TRBD1. Per germline, CDR1 GTSNPN and CDR2 SVGIG (reference sequence). The length of the CDR3 is 14 residues. The junction had 11 bases not matched to a gene; V was cut back by 6 bases and J by 4 bases. Here the CDR3 reads CACQGGTGWYEQYF. CDR3 in DNA: TGTGCCTGCCAGGGCGGGACAGGATGGTACGAGCAGTACTTC. Drawing the rest from reference TRBV30 and TRBJ2-7, the complete variable domain is SQTIHQWPATLVQPVGSPLSLECTVEGTSNPNLYWYRQAAGRGLQLLFYSVGIGQISSEVPQNLSASRPQDRQFILSSKKLLLSDSGFYLCACQGGTGWYEQYFGPGTRLTVT.

The chain uses TRBV4-2 and TRBJ2-1, with D unclear. Looked up from germline, CDR1 is LGHNA and CDR2 is YNFKEQ. The CDR3 extends over 13 amino acids. The V and J ends lost 1 base and 7 bases respectively, with 8 bases between them. The CDR3 bases are TGTGCCAGCAGCCAAGTAGGGCGAAATGAGCAGTTCTTC. Residues: CASSQVGRNEQFF.

The chain couples TRBV4-3 to TRBJ2-5; D might be TRBD1 (5 bases). The CDR3 extends over 15 amino acids. Germline loops: CDR1 LGHNA, CDR2 YSLEER. V was cut by 0 bases and J by 4 bases, with 12 bases left in between. CDR3: CASSQDTRGRETQYF. In DNA, the CDR3 is TGCGCCAGCAGCCAAGACACAAGGGGTAGAGAGACCCAGTACTTC.

The count of this clone is one. The chain is built from TRBV28 and TRBJ2-1; D unresolved. The germline V and J ends were trimmed by 5 bases and 5 bases, with 13 bases remaining between them. CDR3 size: 14 residues. Germline lookup yields CDR1 MDHEN and CDR2 SYDVKM. DNA for the CDR3: TGTGCCAGCAGTATTGCGGCCAGTCACAATGAGCAGTTCTTC. Translation: CASSIAASHNEQFF.

This chain connects TRBV7-9 to TRBJ2-3, with 10 nucleotides matching TRBD2. From germline, CDR1 is SEHNR and CDR2 FQNEAQ (reference sequence). J gave up 4 bases and V 1 base, and 5 bases lay outside the gene matches. This CDR3 is 16 amino acids long. This CDR3 reads CASSLGASGSPDTQYF. Here the CDR3 DNA reads TGTGCCAGCAGCTTAGGGGCTAGCGGGAGCCCAGATACGCAGTATTTT.

The V call is TRBV29-1, the J call TRBJ1-2, with D unresolved. Germline V gene data show CDR1 as SQVTM and CDR2 as ANQGSEA. V shed 3 bases and J shed 4 bases, with 3 bases lying between them. This CDR3 region has 10 residues. The CDR3 spells CSVDFYGYTF. In DNA form, the CDR3 reads TGCAGCGTTGATTTCTATGGCTACACCTTC.

The chain couples TRBV4-1 to TRBJ2-7, with a tentative D call TRBD1 (6 bases). The germline V and J ends were trimmed by 5 bases and 3 bases, with 20 bases remaining between them. CDR1 and CDR2 (germline): MGHRA, YSYEKL. The CDR3 loop spans 16 amino acids. CDR3 in DNA: TGCGCCAGCAGCGCCAGGGGCACCTACGGTCTCTACGAGCAGTACTTC. Residues: CASSARGTYGLYEQYF.

The chain is built from TRBV19 and TRBJ2-5; maybe TRBD2 (7 bases). V lost 3 bases to trimming and J lost 6 bases, with 17 bases between them. Germline CDR1 reads LNHDA; CDR2 reads SQIVND (reference sequence). The CDR3 has 15 amino acids. CDR3 amino acids: CASSIGESGTKTQYF. The DNA of the CDR3 is TGTGCCAGTAGTATTGGGGAAAGCGGGACAAAGACCCAGTACTTC.

This chain uses TRBV7-2 with TRBJ2-2; D possibly uses TRBD1 or TRBD2 (5 bases each). The CDR3 covers 15 residues. Trimming removed 5 bases from V and 3 bases from J, with 13 bases in between. Germline V gene sequence: CDR1 SGHTA, CDR2 FQGNSA. As DNA, the CDR3 is TGTGCCAGCAGCGCTTATTTGGGGGACACCGGGGAGCTGTTTTTT. This codes for CASSAYLGDTGELFF.

With respect to this clone: The sample holds other DNA sequences that translate to the same CDR3. The rearrangement joins TRBV18 to TRBJ1-2, with TRBD1 matching 7 bases. The junction had 1 base not matched to a gene; V was cut back by 3 bases and J by 0 bases. This CDR3 is 14 amino acids long. Per the germline V gene, CDR1 is KGHSH and CDR2 is LQKENI. In DNA form, the CDR3 reads TGTGCCAGCTCACCGCAGGGGGCTAACTATGGCTACACCTTC. Its protein is CASSPQGANYGYTF.

The J gene is TRBJ2-7, the V gene TRBV4-2, with D possibly matching TRBD1 (6 bases). The CDR3 is 15 amino acids. Germline-derived CDR1 and CDR2 are LGHNA and YNFKEQ. The germline V and J ends were trimmed by 1 base and 0 bases, with 10 bases remaining between them. CDR3 amino acids: CASSQGQGSSYEQYF. CDR3 DNA: TGTGCCAGCAGCCAAGGGCAGGGGAGCTCCTACGAGCAGTACTTC.

Only one count was recorded for this clone. This rearrangement joins TRBV18 to TRBJ2-3, with D possibly called TRBD1 or TRBD2 (5 bases each). The germline V gene encodes CDR1 KGHSH and CDR2 LQKENI. Deletions cut 3 bases from V and 2 bases from J, with 12 bases between. The CDR3 is made up of 15 amino acids. The CDR3 reads CASSPRDGLTDTQYF. The CDR3 bases are TGTGCCAGCTCACCCCGGGACGGCCTCACAGATACGCAGTATTTT.

Concerning this clone itself: Other nucleotide sequences from this sample produce the same CDR3. The gene calls are TRBV28 and TRBJ1-4; D not resolved. This CDR3 is 15 amino acids long. Per the germline V gene, CDR1 is MDHEN and CDR2 is SYDVKM. Trimming removed 3 bases from V and 2 bases from J, with 10 bases in between. The CDR3 bases are TGTGCCAGCAGTTTCTCCGGCGCGACTAATGAAAAACTGTTTTTT. It codes for CASSFSGATNEKLFF.

V usage is TRBV9 and J usage is TRBJ2-3; D may be TRBD1 or TRBD2 (5 bases each). This CDR3 is built from 15 residues. The V end lost 4 bases, the J end lost 7 bases, and 19 bases lay between the germline ends. Germline loops: CDR1 SGDLS, CDR2 YYNGEE. Here the CDR3 reads CASSPRRDPFNTQYF. The CDR3 DNA reads as TGTGCCAGCAGCCCCCGCCGGGACCCATTCAATACGCAGTATTTT.

V is TRBV2 and J is TRBJ2-2; D ambiguous. Germline CDR1 and CDR2: SNHLY and FYNNEI. This CDR3 comprises 14 residues. Trimming cost V 4 bases and J 3 bases, with 9 bases left between them. The CDR3 is CASSAKGYTGELFF. Written as DNA, the CDR3 is TGTGCCAGCAGTGCTAAGGGATACACCGGGGAGCTGTTTTTT.